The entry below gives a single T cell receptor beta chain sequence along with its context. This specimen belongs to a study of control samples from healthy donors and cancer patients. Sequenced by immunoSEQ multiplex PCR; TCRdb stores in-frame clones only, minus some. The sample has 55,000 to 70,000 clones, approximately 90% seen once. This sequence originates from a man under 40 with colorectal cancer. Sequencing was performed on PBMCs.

The CDR3 DNA reads TGTGCCACCAGCAGGACTGCAGGGTCTGATGGCTACACCTTC. Translated: CATSRTAGSDGYTF. J is TRBJ1-2 and V is TRBV15; TRBD1 is a possible D gene (5 bases). Germline V lookup: CDR1 LNHNV, CDR2 YYDKDF (reference sequence). CDR3 length equals 14 residues. Trimming cost V 3 bases and J 6 bases, with 14 bases left between them.